The following is a TCR beta chain sequence with its context. This sample is drawn from a study of PD-1 blockade in mismatch repair-deficient tumors. PCR or immunohistochemistry showed mismatch repair deficiency in every enrolled patient. This table comes from immunoSEQ multiplex PCR, and its TCRdb copy is limited to in-frame clones, with some not included. The sample holds 95,000 to 150,000 clones, approximately 86% seen once. This TCR was recovered from an adult with mismatch repair-deficient cancer. Here the sequenced sample was peripheral blood, taken 44 weeks after starting pembrolizumab.

The chain's CDR3 is CASRPISGGAYGYTF. DNA for the CDR3: TGTGCCAGCAGGCCCATTTCAGGGGGCGCCTATGGCTACACCTTC. The rearrangement uses TRBV28 and TRBJ1-2, with TRBD1 matching over 8 bases. CDR1 and CDR2 from the germline V gene are MDHEN and SYDVKM. The CDR3 runs to 15 residues. J lost 4 bases, V lost 6 bases, and 10 bases had no gene match.